The 2 T cell receptor beta chains below all came from one sample that was sequenced in a study of response to subunit inactivated influenza vaccine. TCRdb re-called the RT-PCR reads with MiXCR, one entry per CDR3 protein. Counted here are 700,000 to 900,000 distinct CDR3 sequences, less than 25% occurring once; the ten biggest clones make up 10%. Sequencing was performed on PBMCs from blood, taken about 5 days after vaccination. Receptors originate from a man between 50 and 59 years old who received an inactivated influenza vaccine.

This chain joins TRBV20-1 and TRBJ2-4; no firm D call. The germline V gene has CDR1 DFQATT and CDR2 SNEGSKA (reference sequence). Trimming removed 7 bases at V and 6 bases at J, with 13 bases between. This CDR3 is built from 12 residues. The CDR3 nucleotides read TGCAGTGTCCCAACGGAAGGAAACATTCAGTACTTC. Translated: CSVPTEGNIQYF.

The chain couples TRBV5-1 to TRBJ2-2, with D uncertain. The CDR3 totals 14 residues. V was clipped by 0 bases and J by 7 bases, with 10 bases between them. Germline V CDR1 and CDR2: SGHRS, YFSETQ. The CDR3 nucleotides are TGCGCCAGCAGCTTGGCCGGCAGACACGGGGAGCTGTTTTTT. It encodes CASSLAGRHGELFF.